One and the same sample provided the 23 T cell receptor beta chains below, sequenced in a study of kidney transplant recipient with SARS-CoV-2 infection. TCRdb called the reads again in MiXCR, with one record for every CDR3 protein. The data contain approximately 240,000 distinct CDR3 sequences, 25% to 35% of them singletons. The sample consisted of a blood sample, taken at baseline and between days 110 and 120 from a kidney transplant recipient. All receptors derive from a male patient younger than 45 who had COVID-19 and was a kidney transplant recipient. Some T cells may be the graft donor's.

Many counts were recorded for this clonotype. The V and J genes are TRBV6-5 and TRBJ1-1; the D is unclear. CDR1 is MNHEY and CDR2 is SVGAGI in the germline V gene. With 2 bases removed from V and 0 bases from J, the gap between germline ends came to 7 bases. The CDR3 has 14 amino acids. The DNA for the CDR3 is TGTGCCAGCAGTTACGAGAGTATGAACACTGAAGCTTTCTTT. Encoded protein: CASSYESMNTEAFF.

Note on this clonotype: This may stem from a read error, because a much larger clone lies one nucleotide away. The chain couples TRBV18 to TRBJ1-3; D not certain. Germline values: CDR1 KGHSH, CDR2 LQKENI. CDR3 size: 16 residues. The CDR3 reads CAGSPRAADSGNTIYF. DNA for the CDR3: TGTGCCGGCTCACCACGTGCGGCAGACTCTGGAAACACCATATATTTT.

As regards this clonotype: A single base separates this from a much larger clone, so it may be a read error. The chain employs TRBV29-1 and TRBJ2-4; D is unclear. The J call may not be correct, given that the DNA end is closer to TRBJ2-1. Germline CDR1 reads SQVTM; CDR2 reads ANQGSEA. CDR3 size: 13 residues. The CDR3 is CSAQSPCFNEQFF. In nucleotides, the CDR3 is TGCAGCGCTCAATCCCCCTGCTTCAATGAGCAGTTCTTC.

A word on this clonotype: Being one base from a much bigger clone, this may be a read error. The genes are TRBV11-2 and TRBJ2-4; no reliable D call. The J call may be wrong; the DNA end is better matched by TRBJ1-2. In germline, CDR1 is SGHAT, CDR2 FQNNGV. CDR3 length: 17 residues. CDR3 nucleotide sequence: TGTGCCAGCAGCATATCTGAAACAAGCAGAAAGACCTATAGCTACACCTTC. As protein: CASSISETSRKTYSYTF.

This clonotype was counted many times. The chain carries TRBV4-2 and TRBJ2-1, with 7 nucleotides matching TRBD1. The CDR3 sequence is 15 residues long. V was pared by 3 bases and J by 7 bases, with 9 bases of the junction left unmatched. CDR1 and CDR2 from the germline V gene are LGHNA and YNFKEQ. The CDR3 loop reads CASSHYGQDSNEQFF. The CDR3 bases are TGTGCCAGCAGCCACTACGGACAGGACAGTAATGAGCAGTTCTTC.

This clonotype showed up just a few times. The genes are TRBV19 and TRBJ2-3; 8 bases match TRBD2. Germline-derived CDR1 and CDR2 are LNHDA and SQIVND (reference sequence). J lost 1 base, V lost 9 bases, and 6 bases had no gene match. CDR3 length equals 14 residues. CDR3 sequence reads: CASQTSGGTDTQYF. For the CDR3, the DNA is TGTGCCAGCCAAACTAGCGGCGGCACAGATACGCAGTATTTT.

At least ten counts were recorded for this clonotype. This rearrangement joins TRBV20-1 to TRBJ2-7; the D gene is possibly TRBD2 (5 bases). V dropped 4 bases and J dropped 7 bases, with 17 bases sitting between them. CDR1 is DFQATT and CDR2 is SNEGSKA in the germline V gene (reference sequence). The CDR3 length is 13 residues. Written as DNA, the CDR3 is TGCAGTGCTAATCGGGCAGCGGTGAGTGAGCAGTACTTC. This translates into CSANRAAVSEQYF.

This clonotype was seen at least ten times. The chain is built from TRBV23-1 and TRBJ1-2; D ambiguous. TRBV23-1 is recorded as an ORF, its role being uncertain. This CDR3 is 17 amino acids long. The germline V and J ends were trimmed by 5 bases and 4 bases, with 23 bases remaining between them. The CDR3 loop reads CASSGVLLRRKTYGYTF. CDR3 nucleotide sequence: TGCGCCAGCAGTGGCGTTCTGCTACGCAGAAAGACCTATGGCTACACCTTC.

This clonotype was seen repeatedly, ten times or more. This rearrangement joins TRBV20-1 to TRBJ1-1; D unresolved. This CDR3 spans 11 amino acids. Looked up from germline, CDR1 is DFQATT and CDR2 is SNEGSKA (reference sequence). V gave up 2 bases and J gave up 1 base, with 2 bases separating them. DNA for the CDR3: TGCAGTGCTAGACAGAACACTGAAGCTTTCTTT. Residues: CSARQNTEAFF.

This clonotype was picked up a small number of times. As DNA, the CDR3 is TGTGCCAGCAGTTATCTGGGCGGTGAGCAGTTCTTC. Amino acids: CASSYLGGEQFF. The chain combines TRBV6-5 with TRBJ2-1; unclear D gene. Per the germline V gene, CDR1 is MNHEY and CDR2 is SVGAGI. The CDR3 loop spans 12 amino acids. Trimming pared 3 bases from V and 9 bases from J, leaving 9 bases between.

As regards this clonotype: Possible read error: a much larger clone is one base away. The chain couples TRBV6-5 to TRBJ2-7; the match to TRBD1 covers 8 bases. The V segment lost 8 bases and the J segment 6 bases; nucleotides outside the gene matches: 12. Germline V gene data show CDR1 as MNHEY and CDR2 as SVGAGI. The CDR3 extends over 14 amino acids. The chain's CDR3 is CASGGGQGPTEQYF. The CDR3 DNA sequence: TGTGCCAGCGGCGGCGGACAGGGCCCTACCGAGCAGTACTTC.

Many counts were recorded for this clonotype. V and J are TRBV6-5 and TRBJ2-2; TRBD1 agrees at 7 bases. The CDR3 is 14 residues long. The V segment lost 6 bases and the J segment 6 bases; nucleotides outside the gene matches: 7. From germline, CDR1 is MNHEY and CDR2 SVGAGI. The CDR3 bases are TGTGCCAGCAGGGGTACAGGGGCCGCCGGGGAGCTGTTTTTT. This gives the protein CASRGTGAAGELFF.

The chain joins TRBV14 to TRBJ2-1, with 9 bases identical to TRBD1. Losses at the gene ends were 4 bases for V and 11 bases for J; bases not matched to a gene: 15. The germline gives CDR1 SGHDN, CDR2 FVKESK. This CDR3 region has 16 residues. The DNA of the CDR3 is TGTGCCAGCAGCCGCCCGCCGGGACAGGGAGTTCATAAGCAGTTCTTC. Its translation: CASSRPPGQGVHKQFF.

This clonotype was detected only a few times. V gene TRBV7-9 combines with J gene TRBJ1-1, with 11 bases aligning to TRBD1. Per germline, CDR1 SEHNR and CDR2 FQNEAQ (reference sequence). Trimming at V came to 5 bases and at J to 6 bases, leaving 8 bases not matched to a gene. This CDR3 comprises 15 residues. The chain's CDR3 is CASSLGQGAGAEAFF. The CDR3 bases are TGTGCCAGCAGCCTAGGACAGGGGGCGGGAGCTGAAGCTTTCTTT.

Turning to this clonotype: It may be a read error: a sequence one base away is much more abundant. The gene calls are TRBV5-8 and TRBJ1-5, with D hard to call. Germline V gene sequence: CDR1 SGHTS, CDR2 YDEGEE. This CDR3 contains 11 residues. The CDR3 here is CVSSLGGPQHF. CDR3 nucleotides: TGTGTCAGCAGCTTGGGCGGGCCCCAGCATTTT.

For this clonotype: A much more abundant neighbour one base away suggests this may be a read error. V gene TRBV6-5 combines with J gene TRBJ1-5; D might be TRBD1 (5 bases). The V end lost 5 bases, the J end lost 6 bases, and 14 bases lay between the germline ends. This CDR3 has 14 residues. Germline V gene lookup returns CDR1 MNHEY and CDR2 SVGAGI. DNA for the CDR3: TGTGCCAGCAGTGTACCGGGGGGGGGTCAGCCCCAGCATTTT. It yields the protein CASSVPGGGQPQHF.

In the case of this clonotype: A much more abundant neighbour one base away suggests this may be a read error. The gene calls are TRBV6-5 and TRBJ1-2, with 9 bases fitting TRBD1. Germline CDR1 and CDR2: MNHEY and SVGAGI. The CDR3 has 13 amino acids. The DNA for the CDR3 is TGTGCCGGCAGCTGGACAGGGGTCGATGGCTACACCTTC. Residues: CAGSWTGVDGYTF.

This clonotype was counted ten times or more. V gene TRBV16 combines with J gene TRBJ2-1; perhaps TRBD1 as D (5 bases). The V end lost 4 bases, the J end lost 3 bases, and 7 bases lay between the germline ends. The germline CDR1 and CDR2 sequences are KGHSY and FQNENV. This CDR3 comprises 13 residues. The CDR3 bases are TGTGCCAGCAGCCGAGACAGCTACAATGAGCAGTTCTTC. Its translation: CASSRDSYNEQFF.

This clonotype has more than one count but fewer than ten. The gene calls are TRBV5-6 and TRBJ1-2; D uncertain. Germline CDR1 reads SGHDT; CDR2 reads YYEEEE. The CDR3 loop spans 16 amino acids. The V and J ends lost 7 bases and 4 bases respectively, with 23 bases between them. The CDR3, as DNA: TGTGCCAGCTACCAGGTCAATAGTCGAAAGACCTATGGCTACACCTTC. Residues: CASYQVNSRKTYGYTF.

There are many counts of this clonotype. This chain uses TRBV6-2 or TRBV6-3 with TRBJ1-3; the D is unclear. CDR1 and CDR2 (germline): MNHEY, SVGEGT. CDR3 length: 14 residues. Deletions cut 8 bases from V and 2 bases from J, with 13 bases between. The CDR3 protein is CASARRNPGNTIYF. The CDR3 DNA reads as TGTGCCAGCGCCCGGCGCAACCCTGGAAACACCATATATTTT.

Comment on this clonotype: This is likely an artifact of a read error, given a far larger clone one base away. This chain links TRBV9 with TRBJ1-1; 7 nucleotides match TRBD1. Germline trimming cut 4 bases from V and 6 bases from J; bases unmatched to any gene: 3. CDR1 and CDR2 from the germline V gene are SGDLS and YYNGEE. The CDR3 sequence is 12 residues long. The CDR3 loop is CASSRGGAEAFF. The CDR3 nucleotides read TGTGCCAGCAGCAGAGGGGGCGCTGAAGCTTTCTTT. Full variable domain (remainder filled in from reference TRBV9 and TRBJ1-1): DSGVTQTPKHLITATGQRVTLRCSPRSGDLSVYWYQQSLDQGLQFLIQYYNGEERAKGNILERFSAQQFPDLHSELNLSSLELGDSALYFCASSRGGAEAFFGQGTRLTVV.

A remark on this clonotype: A much larger clone differs by one base, so this may be a read error. V usage is TRBV19 and J usage is TRBJ1-6; D may be TRBD1 (5 bases). Germline V gives CDR1 LNHDA, CDR2 SQIVND (reference sequence). The CDR3 extends over 14 amino acids. The CDR3: CACRVTETNSPLHF. CDR3 DNA: TGTGCCTGTAGGGTGACAGAAACGAATTCACCCCTCCACTTT.

This clonotype was seen many times. The chain carries TRBV6-5 and TRBJ1-1; possibly TRBD1 for D (5 bases). V was trimmed by 8 bases and J by 10 bases, leaving 17 bases between them. Germline CDR1 and CDR2: MNHEY and SVGAGI. The CDR3 length is 12 residues. The CDR3 reads CASGGIPGRAFF. For the CDR3, the DNA is TGTGCCAGCGGGGGGATCCCAGGTAGAGCTTTCTTT.